Presented here are 14 T cell receptor beta chains from one specimen sequenced in a study of T cell responses to AZD1222 COVID-19 vaccine. Clones were read by immunoSEQ multiplex PCR, and TCRdb kept only the in-frame ones, dropping some. The sample lists under 150,000 clones; about nine tenths were seen once. The sequences come from peripheral blood, collected 28 days after the second AZD1222 dose. All receptors come from an adult who received the AZD1222 COVID-19 vaccine.

The CDR3 spells CASSLTSASYEQYF. The CDR3 DNA follows: TGTGCCAGCAGTCTTACTAGCGCTTCCTACGAGCAGTACTTC. V gene TRBV28 combines with J gene TRBJ2-7; 7 bases match TRBD2. Per germline, CDR1 MDHEN and CDR2 SYDVKM. The CDR3 has 14 amino acids. J gave up 1 base and V 5 bases, and 5 bases lay outside the gene matches.

The J gene is TRBJ1-6, the V gene TRBV6-5; 11 bases are a match to TRBD1. The CDR3 totals 14 residues. V was clipped by 3 bases and J by 14 bases; unmatched bases: 6. Germline V gives CDR1 MNHEY, CDR2 SVGAGI. CDR3 region: CASSYGTGGRALHF. The CDR3 nucleotides read TGTGCCAGCAGTTATGGGACAGGGGGTCGGGCCCTCCACTTT.

This clone occurred once. V is TRBV6-2 or TRBV6-3 and J is TRBJ1-1; D is unresolved. The V gene lost 5 bases and the J gene lost 4 bases, with 11 bases spanning the gap. This CDR3 region has 13 residues. The V gene's germline CDR1 is MNHEY and CDR2 SVGEGT. CDR3 nucleotide sequence: TGTGCCAGCAGTGAGCAGGCTGGCACTGAAGCTTTCTTT. Translating it yields CASSEQAGTEAFF.

The chain is built from TRBV6-6 and TRBJ1-5; D unclear. V lost 0 bases to trimming and J lost 2 bases, with 5 bases between them. Per germline, CDR1 MNHNY and CDR2 SVGAGI (reference sequence). The CDR3 covers 14 residues. DNA of the CDR3: TGTGCCAGCAGTTACTCCCCAGGCAATCAGCCCCAGCATTTT. Protein: CASSYSPGNQPQHF.

The chain uses TRBV4-1 and TRBJ2-3, with TRBD1 identical over 7 bases. V was clipped by 3 bases and J by 2 bases; unmatched bases: 8. Germline values: CDR1 MGHRA, CDR2 YSYEKL. The CDR3 length is 16 residues. CDR3 DNA sequence: TGCGCCAGCAGCCAGGAGTCCGGGACAGACACAGATACGCAGTATTTT. Translated, it gives CASSQESGTDTDTQYF.

V and J are TRBV6-5 and TRBJ1-1; TRBD1 might be the D (6 bases). Germline V lookup: CDR1 MNHEY, CDR2 SVGAGI. V gave up 6 bases and J gave up 5 bases, with 16 bases separating them. There are 14 residues in the CDR3. The CDR3 protein is CASRDTGSKTEAFF. The CDR3 nucleotides are TGTGCCAGCAGAGATACAGGGTCGAAGACTGAAGCTTTCTTT.

The gene calls are TRBV5-1 and TRBJ2-7; the match to TRBD1 covers 9 bases. CDR3 length equals 14 residues. Unmatched junction bases numbered 2, after V lost 4 bases and J lost 0 bases. Germline-derived CDR1 and CDR2 are SGHRS and YFSETQ. CDR3 DNA sequence: TGCGCCAGCAGCCTGGGACAGGGCTCCTACGAGCAGTACTTC. It specifies CASSLGQGSYEQYF.

This clone turned up a few times. The rearrangement joins TRBV6-5 to TRBJ2-2; a possible D gene is TRBD2 (6 bases). Germline V CDR1 and CDR2: MNHEY, SVGAGI. The V gene lost 11 bases and the J gene lost 2 bases, with 15 bases spanning the gap. This CDR3 has 14 amino acids. CDR3 DNA: TGTGCCGCCCGCCGGGAGATCAACACCGGGGAGCTGTTTTTT. Translation gives CAARREINTGELFF.

The chain has TRBV5-5 and TRBJ1-5, with D tentatively TRBD1 (5 bases). Germline V gene sequence: CDR1 SGHKS, CDR2 YYEKEE (reference sequence). This CDR3 has 16 residues. Trimming removed 4 bases at V and 3 bases at J, with 17 bases between. The CDR3 DNA follows: TGTGCCAGCAGCCAGGCAGGTAGGGGTCACAATCAGCCCCAGCATTTT. It codes for CASSQAGRGHNQPQHF. Together with reference TRBV5-5 and TRBJ1-5, the CDR3 gives the full variable domain: DAGVTQSPTHLIKTRGQQVTLRCSPISGHKSVSWYQQVLGQGPQFIFQYYEKEERGRGNFPDRFSARQFPNYSSELNVNALLLGDSALYLCASSQAGRGHNQPQHFGDGTRLSIL.

Only one count was recorded for this clone. The V gene is TRBV30, the J gene TRBJ2-1, with 8 nucleotides matching TRBD1. The CDR3 is 14 residues long. The J segment lost 5 bases and the V segment lost 5 bases, leaving 8 bases of the junction unmatched. Germline V gene lookup returns CDR1 GTSNPN and CDR2 SVGIG (reference sequence). CDR3 nucleotide sequence: TGTGCCTGGGACAGGGGCCCTTTGGACAATGAGCAGTTCTTC. This encodes CAWDRGPLDNEQFF.

V is TRBV18 and J is TRBJ2-4; TRBD2 matches at 7 bases. CDR3 length equals 17 residues. CDR1 is KGHSH, CDR2 LQKENI, per germline. V trimming: 3 bases; J trimming: 1 base; junction bases outside the gene matches: 9. The CDR3 protein is CASSPREGLSAKNIQYF. The CDR3 coding sequence is TGTGCCAGCTCACCTAGGGAGGGGCTCTCGGCCAAAAACATTCAGTACTTC.

The chain joins TRBV7-9 to TRBJ1-6; D remains ambiguous. With 5 bases removed from V and 7 bases from J, the gap between germline ends came to 12 bases. The V gene's germline CDR1 is SEHNR and CDR2 FQNEAQ (reference sequence). There are 14 residues in the CDR3. CDR3 bases: TGTGCCAGCAGCCGGGCAGATCTCAATTCACCCCTCCACTTT. As protein: CASSRADLNSPLHF.

Regarding this clone: At the DNA level, this CDR3 is encoded by other sequences in the same sample as well. The J gene is TRBJ1-1, the V gene TRBV19; TRBD1 matches at 9 bases. V gave up 4 bases and J gave up 2 bases; unmatched junction bases: 2. CDR3 length: 14 amino acids. Germline V gives CDR1 LNHDA, CDR2 SQIVND (reference sequence). CDR3 region: CASSRGQGNTEAFF. The CDR3 coding sequence is TGTGCCAGTAGTAGGGGACAGGGAAACACTGAAGCTTTCTTT.

In DNA, the CDR3 is TGTGCCAGCAGCGCGCCGGGACTAGCGGTGGGCTGGGAGCAGTTCTTC. Translated, it gives CASSAPGLAVGWEQFF. The chain couples TRBV5-4 to TRBJ2-1, with 11 bases matching TRBD2. Germline-derived CDR1 and CDR2 are SGHNT and YYREEE (reference sequence). The CDR3 covers 16 residues. Germline trimming cut 4 bases from V and 10 bases from J; bases unmatched to any gene: 13.